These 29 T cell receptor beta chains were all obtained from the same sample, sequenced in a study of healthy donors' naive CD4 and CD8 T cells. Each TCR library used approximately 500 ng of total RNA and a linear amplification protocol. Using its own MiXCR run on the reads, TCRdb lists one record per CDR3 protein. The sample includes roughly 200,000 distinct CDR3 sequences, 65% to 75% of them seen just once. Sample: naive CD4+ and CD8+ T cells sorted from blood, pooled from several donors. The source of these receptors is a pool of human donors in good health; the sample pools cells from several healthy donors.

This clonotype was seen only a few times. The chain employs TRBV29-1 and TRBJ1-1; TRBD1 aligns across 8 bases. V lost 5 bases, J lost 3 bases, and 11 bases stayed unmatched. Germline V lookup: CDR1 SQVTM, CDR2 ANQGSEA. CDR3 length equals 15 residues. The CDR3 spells CSVCETGDWHTEAFF. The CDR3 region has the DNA TGCAGCGTTTGCGAGACAGGGGATTGGCACACTGAAGCTTTCTTT.

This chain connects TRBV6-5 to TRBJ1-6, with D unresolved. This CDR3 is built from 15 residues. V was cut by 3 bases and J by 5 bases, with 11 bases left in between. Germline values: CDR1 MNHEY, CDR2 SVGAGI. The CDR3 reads CASSYTRADNSPLHF. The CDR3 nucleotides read TGTGCCAGCAGTTATACTCGGGCGGATAATTCACCCCTCCACTTT.

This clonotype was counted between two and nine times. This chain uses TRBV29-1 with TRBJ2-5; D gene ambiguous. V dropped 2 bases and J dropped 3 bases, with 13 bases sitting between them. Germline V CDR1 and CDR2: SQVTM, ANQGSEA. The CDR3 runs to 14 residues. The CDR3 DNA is TGCAGCGTTGAACGGTCCAGTGGAGAAGAGACCCAGTACTTC. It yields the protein CSVERSSGEETQYF.

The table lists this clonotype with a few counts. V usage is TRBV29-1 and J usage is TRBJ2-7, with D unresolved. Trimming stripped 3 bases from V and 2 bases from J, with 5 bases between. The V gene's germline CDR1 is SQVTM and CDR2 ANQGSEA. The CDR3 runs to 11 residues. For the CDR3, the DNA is TGCAGCGTTGAGGCAGCCTACGAGCAGTACTTC. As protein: CSVEAAYEQYF.

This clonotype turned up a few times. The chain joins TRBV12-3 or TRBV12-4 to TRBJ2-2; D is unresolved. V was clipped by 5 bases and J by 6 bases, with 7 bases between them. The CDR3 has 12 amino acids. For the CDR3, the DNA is TGTGCCAGCAGTCTCCTCCCCGGGGAGCTGTTTTTT. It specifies CASSLLPGELFF.

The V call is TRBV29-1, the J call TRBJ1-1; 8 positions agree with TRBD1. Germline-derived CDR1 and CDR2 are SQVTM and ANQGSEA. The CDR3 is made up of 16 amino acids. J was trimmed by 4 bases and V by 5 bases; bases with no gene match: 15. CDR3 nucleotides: TGCAGCGTTTTCCCTTGGACAGGGCCAAAATTCACTGAAGCTTTCTTT. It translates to CSVFPWTGPKFTEAFF.

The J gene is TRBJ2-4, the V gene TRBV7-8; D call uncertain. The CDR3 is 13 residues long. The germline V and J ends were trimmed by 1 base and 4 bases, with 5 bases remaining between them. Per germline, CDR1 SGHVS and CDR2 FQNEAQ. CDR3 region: CASSLGLKNIQYF. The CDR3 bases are TGTGCCAGCAGCTTAGGACTTAAAAACATTCAGTACTTC.

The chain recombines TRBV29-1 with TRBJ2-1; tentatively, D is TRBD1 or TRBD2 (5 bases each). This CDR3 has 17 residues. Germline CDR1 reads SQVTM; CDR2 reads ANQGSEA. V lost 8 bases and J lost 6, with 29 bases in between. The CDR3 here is CSSSHNWGKRGGNEQFF. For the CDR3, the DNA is TGCAGCTCCTCGCACAACTGGGGGAAGAGGGGTGGCAATGAGCAGTTCTTC.

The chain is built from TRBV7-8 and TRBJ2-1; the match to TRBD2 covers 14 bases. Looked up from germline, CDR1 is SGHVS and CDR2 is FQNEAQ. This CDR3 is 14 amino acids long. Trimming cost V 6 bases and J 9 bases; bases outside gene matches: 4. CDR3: CASSQGTSGSEQFF. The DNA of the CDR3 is TGTGCCAGCAGTCAGGGGACTAGCGGGAGTGAGCAGTTCTTC.

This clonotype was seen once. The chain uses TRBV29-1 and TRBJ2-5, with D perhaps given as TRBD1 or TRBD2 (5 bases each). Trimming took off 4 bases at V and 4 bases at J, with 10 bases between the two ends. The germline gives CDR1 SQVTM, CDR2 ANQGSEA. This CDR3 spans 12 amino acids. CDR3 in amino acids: CSVVRDGETQYF. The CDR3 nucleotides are TGCAGCGTTGTCCGGGACGGAGAGACCCAGTACTTC.

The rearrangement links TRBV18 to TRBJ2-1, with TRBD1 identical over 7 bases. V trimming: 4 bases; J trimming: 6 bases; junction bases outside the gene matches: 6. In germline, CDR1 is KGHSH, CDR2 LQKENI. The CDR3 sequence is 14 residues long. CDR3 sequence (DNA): TGTGCCAGCTCACGGGACAGAGGGACCAATGAGCAGTTCTTC. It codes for CASSRDRGTNEQFF.

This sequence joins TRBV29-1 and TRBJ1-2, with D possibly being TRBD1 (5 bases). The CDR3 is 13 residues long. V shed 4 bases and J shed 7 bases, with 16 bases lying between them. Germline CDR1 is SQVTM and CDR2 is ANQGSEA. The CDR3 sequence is CSVGDLLSSGYTF. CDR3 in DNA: TGCAGCGTTGGGGACCTACTATCGTCTGGCTACACCTTC.

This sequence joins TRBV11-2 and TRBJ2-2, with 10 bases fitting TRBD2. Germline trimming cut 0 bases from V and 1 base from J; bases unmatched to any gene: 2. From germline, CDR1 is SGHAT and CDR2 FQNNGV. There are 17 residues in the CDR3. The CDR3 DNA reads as TGTGCCAGCAGCTTAGAACTAGCGGGACTGAACACCGGGGAGCTGTTTTTT. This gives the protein CASSLELAGLNTGELFF.

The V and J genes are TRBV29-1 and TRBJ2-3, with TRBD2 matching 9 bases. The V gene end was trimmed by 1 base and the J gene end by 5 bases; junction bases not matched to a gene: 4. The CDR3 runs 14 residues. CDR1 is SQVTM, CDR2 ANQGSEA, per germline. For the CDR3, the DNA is TGCAGCGTTGAAGGTACTAGCGGGCAAGATACGCAGTATTTT. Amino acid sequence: CSVEGTSGQDTQYF.

In nucleotides, the CDR3 is TGTGCCAGTAAAGTGGGGGCGACTGGCACTGAAGCTTTCTTT. Its translation is CASKVGATGTEAFF. The genes are TRBV19 and TRBJ1-1, with D possibly being TRBD1 (6 bases). The CDR3 sequence is 14 residues long. Trimming stripped 7 bases from V and 4 bases from J, with 16 bases between. CDR1 and CDR2 (germline): LNHDA, SQIVND (reference sequence).

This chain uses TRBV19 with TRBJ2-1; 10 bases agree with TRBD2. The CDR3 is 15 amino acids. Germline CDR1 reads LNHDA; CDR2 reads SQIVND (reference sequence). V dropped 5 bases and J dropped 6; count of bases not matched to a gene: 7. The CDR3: CASSPGLAAFNEQFF. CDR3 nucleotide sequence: TGTGCCAGTAGTCCCGGACTAGCGGCGTTCAATGAGCAGTTCTTC.

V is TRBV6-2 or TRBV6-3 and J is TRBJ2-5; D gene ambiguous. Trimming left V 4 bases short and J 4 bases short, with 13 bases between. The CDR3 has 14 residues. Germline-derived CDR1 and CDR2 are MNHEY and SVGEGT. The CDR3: CASSFGFGRETQYF. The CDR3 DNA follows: TGTGCCAGCAGTTTTGGGTTCGGGCGAGAGACCCAGTACTTC.

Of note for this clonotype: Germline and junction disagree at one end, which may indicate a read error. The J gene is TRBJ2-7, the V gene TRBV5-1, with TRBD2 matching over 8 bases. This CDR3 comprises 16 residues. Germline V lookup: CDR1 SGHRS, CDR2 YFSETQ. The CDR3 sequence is CASSLSAGGLAYEQYF. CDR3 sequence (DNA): TGTGCCAGCAGCTTAAGCGCGGGAGGTCTCGCCTACGAGCAGTACTTC.

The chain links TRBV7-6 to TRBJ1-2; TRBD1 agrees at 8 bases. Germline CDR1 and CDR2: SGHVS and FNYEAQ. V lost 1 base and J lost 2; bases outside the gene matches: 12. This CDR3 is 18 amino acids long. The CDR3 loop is CASSLGRPGQGANYGYTF. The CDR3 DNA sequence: TGTGCCAGCAGCTTAGGCCGACCCGGACAGGGCGCCAACTATGGCTACACCTTC.

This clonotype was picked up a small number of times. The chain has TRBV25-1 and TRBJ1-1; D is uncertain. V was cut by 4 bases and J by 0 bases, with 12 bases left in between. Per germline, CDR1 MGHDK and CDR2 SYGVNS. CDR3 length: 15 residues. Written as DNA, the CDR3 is TGTGCCAGCAGTGCGACGGTTCGCATGAACACTGAAGCTTTCTTT. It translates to CASSATVRMNTEAFF.

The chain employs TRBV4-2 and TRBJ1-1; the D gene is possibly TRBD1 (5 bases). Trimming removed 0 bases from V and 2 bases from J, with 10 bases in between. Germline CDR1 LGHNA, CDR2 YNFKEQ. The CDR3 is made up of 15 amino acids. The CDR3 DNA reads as TGTGCCAGCAGCCAAGAGGTCCAGGGTAACACTGAAGCTTTCTTT. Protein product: CASSQEVQGNTEAFF.

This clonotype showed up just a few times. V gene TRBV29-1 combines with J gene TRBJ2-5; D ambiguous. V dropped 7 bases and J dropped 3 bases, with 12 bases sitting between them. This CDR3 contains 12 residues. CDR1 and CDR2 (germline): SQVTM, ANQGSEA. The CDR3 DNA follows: TGCAGCGCCACACTCGGAAAAGAGACCCAGTACTTC. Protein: CSATLGKETQYF.

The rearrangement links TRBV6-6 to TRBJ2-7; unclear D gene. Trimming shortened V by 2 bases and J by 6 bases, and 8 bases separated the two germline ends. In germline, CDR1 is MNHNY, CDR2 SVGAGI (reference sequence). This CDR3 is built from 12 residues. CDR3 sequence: CASSYGSSEQYF. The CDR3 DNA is TGTGCCAGCAGTTACGGGTCTAGCGAGCAGTACTTC.

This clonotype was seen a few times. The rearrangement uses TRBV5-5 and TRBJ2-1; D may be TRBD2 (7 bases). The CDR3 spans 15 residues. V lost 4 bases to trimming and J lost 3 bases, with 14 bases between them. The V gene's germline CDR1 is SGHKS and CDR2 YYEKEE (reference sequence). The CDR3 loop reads CASSETGRGYNEQFF. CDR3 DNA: TGTGCCAGCAGCGAAACAGGGAGGGGCTACAATGAGCAGTTCTTC.

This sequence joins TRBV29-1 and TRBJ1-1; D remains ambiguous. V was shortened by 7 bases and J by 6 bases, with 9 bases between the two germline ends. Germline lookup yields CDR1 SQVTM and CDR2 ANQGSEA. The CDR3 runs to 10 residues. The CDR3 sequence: CSAEMAEAFF. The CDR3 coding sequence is TGCAGCGCCGAGATGGCTGAAGCTTTCTTT.

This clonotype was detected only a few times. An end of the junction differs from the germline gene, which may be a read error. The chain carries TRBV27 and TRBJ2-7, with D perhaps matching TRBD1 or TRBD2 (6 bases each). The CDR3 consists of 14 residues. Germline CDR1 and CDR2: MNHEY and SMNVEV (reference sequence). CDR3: CAGSLVGGRREQYF. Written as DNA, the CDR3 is TGTGCCGGCAGTTTGGTAGGGGGGCGGCGCGAGCAGTACTTC.

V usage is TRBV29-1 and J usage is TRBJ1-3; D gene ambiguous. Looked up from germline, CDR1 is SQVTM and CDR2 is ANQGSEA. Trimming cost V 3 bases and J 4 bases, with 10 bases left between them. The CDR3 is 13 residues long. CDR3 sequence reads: CSVDGAEGNTIYF. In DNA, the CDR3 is TGCAGCGTTGACGGAGCAGAAGGAAACACCATATATTTT.

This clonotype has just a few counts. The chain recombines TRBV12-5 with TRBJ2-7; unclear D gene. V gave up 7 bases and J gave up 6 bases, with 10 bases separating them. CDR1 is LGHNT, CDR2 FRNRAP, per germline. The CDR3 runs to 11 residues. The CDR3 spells CASADRLEQYF. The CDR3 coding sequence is TGTGCTAGTGCCGACCGTCTCGAGCAGTACTTC.

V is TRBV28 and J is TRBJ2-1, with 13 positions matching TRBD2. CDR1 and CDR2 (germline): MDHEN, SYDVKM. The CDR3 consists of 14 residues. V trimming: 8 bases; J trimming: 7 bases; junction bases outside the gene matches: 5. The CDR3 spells CASRRTSGGNEQFF. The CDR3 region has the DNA TGTGCCAGCCGCAGGACTAGCGGGGGTAATGAGCAGTTCTTC.